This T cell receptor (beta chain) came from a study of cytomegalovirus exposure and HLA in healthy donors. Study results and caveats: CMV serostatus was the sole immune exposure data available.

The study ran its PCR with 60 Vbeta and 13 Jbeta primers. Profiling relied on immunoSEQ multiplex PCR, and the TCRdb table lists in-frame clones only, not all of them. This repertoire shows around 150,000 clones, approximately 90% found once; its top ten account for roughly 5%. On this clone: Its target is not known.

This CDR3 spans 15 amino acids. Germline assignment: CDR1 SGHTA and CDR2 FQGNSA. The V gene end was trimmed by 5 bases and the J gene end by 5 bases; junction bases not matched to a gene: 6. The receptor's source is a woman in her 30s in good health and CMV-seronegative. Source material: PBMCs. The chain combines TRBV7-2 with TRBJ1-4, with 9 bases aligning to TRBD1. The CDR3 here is CASSPQTGGNEKLFF. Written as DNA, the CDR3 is TGTGCCAGCAGCCCCCAGACAGGGGGAAATGAAAAACTGTTTTTT. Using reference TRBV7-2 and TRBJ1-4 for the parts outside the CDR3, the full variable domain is GAGVSQSPSNKVTEKGKDVELRCDPISGHTALYWYRQSLGQGLEFLIYFQGNSAPDKSGLPSDRFSAERTGGSVSTLTIQRTQQEDSAVYLCASSPQTGGNEKLFFGSGTQLSVL.